One and the same sample provided the 5 T cell receptor beta chains below, sequenced in a study of T cell changes during pregnancy in multiple sclerosis. Method: immunoSEQ multiplex PCR; TCRdb's copy keeps in-frame clones and lacks some. In the table there are about 44,000 clones, about nine tenths of which are singletons. The specimen was CD4+ T cells from peripheral blood mononuclear cells, collected before pregnancy. The receptors were sampled from a female donor with multiple sclerosis, enrolled in a pregnancy study.

The V call is TRBV18, the J call TRBJ1-2; 10 positions agree with TRBD1. The V segment lost 0 bases and the J segment 5 bases; nucleotides outside the gene matches: 3. The CDR3 sequence is 15 residues long. The V gene's germline CDR1 is KGHSH and CDR2 LQKENI. The CDR3 sequence is CASSPPGQGRYGYTF. The CDR3 DNA sequence: TGTGCCAGCTCACCACCGGGACAGGGGAGGTATGGCTACACCTTC.

This rearrangement joins TRBV10-3 to TRBJ2-7; 7 nucleotides line up with TRBD2. The V and J ends lost 0 bases and 1 base, in that order; junction bases with no gene match: 9. The CDR3 totals 17 residues. The germline CDR1 and CDR2 sequences are ENHRY and SYGVKD. The CDR3, as DNA: TGTGCCATCAGTGAGTCGGTACGAGCGGGGAGGTCCTACGAGCAGTACTTC. Residues: CAISESVRAGRSYEQYF.

V usage is TRBV5-1 and J usage is TRBJ2-7; D gene ambiguous. There are 14 residues in the CDR3. V gave up 4 bases and J gave up 1 base, with 12 bases separating them. Germline V gene data show CDR1 as SGHRS and CDR2 as YFSETQ. Written as DNA, the CDR3 is TGCGCCAGCAGCCCCCTGGCAGTGTCCTACGAGCAGTACTTC. It codes for CASSPLAVSYEQYF.

V usage is TRBV6-5 and J usage is TRBJ2-7; weak D call: TRBD1 (6 bases). Trimming took 0 bases from V and 7 from J, leaving 13 bases between them. The germline gives CDR1 MNHEY, CDR2 SVGAGI. The CDR3 extends over 14 amino acids. CDR3 in amino acids: CASSYSMGAGEQYF. CDR3 sequence (DNA): TGTGCCAGCAGTTACTCGATGGGGGCTGGGGAGCAGTACTTC.

V is TRBV28 and J is TRBJ2-7; 9 bases line up with TRBD1. The germline CDR1 and CDR2 sequences are MDHEN and SYDVKM. With V trimmed by 6 bases and J by 5 bases, 11 bases remained unmatched. The CDR3 contains 15 residues. DNA of the CDR3: TGTGCCAGCAGCCCCCTCGGGACAGGGTCGAACGAGCAGTACTTC. Translating it yields CASSPLGTGSNEQYF.